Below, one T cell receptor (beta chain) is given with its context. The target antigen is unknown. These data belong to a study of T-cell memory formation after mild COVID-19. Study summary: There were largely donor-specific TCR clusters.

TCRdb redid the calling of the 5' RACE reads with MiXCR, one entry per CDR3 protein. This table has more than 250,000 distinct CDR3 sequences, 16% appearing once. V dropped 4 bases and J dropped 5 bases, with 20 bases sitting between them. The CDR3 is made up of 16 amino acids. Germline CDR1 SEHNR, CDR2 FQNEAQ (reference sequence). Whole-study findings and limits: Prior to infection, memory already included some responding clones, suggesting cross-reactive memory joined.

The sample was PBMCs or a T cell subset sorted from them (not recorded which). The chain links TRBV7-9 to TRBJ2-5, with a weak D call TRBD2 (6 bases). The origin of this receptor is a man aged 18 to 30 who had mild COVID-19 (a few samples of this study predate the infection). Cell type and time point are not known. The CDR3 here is CASSSLPGRSGETQYF. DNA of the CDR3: TGTGCCAGCAGCTCACTTCCGGGGAGGTCAGGGGAGACCCAGTACTTC.